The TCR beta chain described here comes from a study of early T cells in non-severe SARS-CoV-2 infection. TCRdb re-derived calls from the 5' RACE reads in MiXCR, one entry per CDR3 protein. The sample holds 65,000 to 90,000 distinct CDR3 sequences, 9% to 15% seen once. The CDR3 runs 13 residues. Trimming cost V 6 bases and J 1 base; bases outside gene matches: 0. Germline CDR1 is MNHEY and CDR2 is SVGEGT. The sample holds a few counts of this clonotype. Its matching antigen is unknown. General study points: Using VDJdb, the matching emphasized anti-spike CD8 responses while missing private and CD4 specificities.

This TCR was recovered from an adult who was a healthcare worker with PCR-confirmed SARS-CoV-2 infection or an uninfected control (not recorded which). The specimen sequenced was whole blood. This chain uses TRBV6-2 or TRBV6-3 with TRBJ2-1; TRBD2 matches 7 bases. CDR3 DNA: TGTGCCAGCAGAGCGGGGTCCTACAATGAGCAGTTCTTC. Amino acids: CASRAGSYNEQFF.